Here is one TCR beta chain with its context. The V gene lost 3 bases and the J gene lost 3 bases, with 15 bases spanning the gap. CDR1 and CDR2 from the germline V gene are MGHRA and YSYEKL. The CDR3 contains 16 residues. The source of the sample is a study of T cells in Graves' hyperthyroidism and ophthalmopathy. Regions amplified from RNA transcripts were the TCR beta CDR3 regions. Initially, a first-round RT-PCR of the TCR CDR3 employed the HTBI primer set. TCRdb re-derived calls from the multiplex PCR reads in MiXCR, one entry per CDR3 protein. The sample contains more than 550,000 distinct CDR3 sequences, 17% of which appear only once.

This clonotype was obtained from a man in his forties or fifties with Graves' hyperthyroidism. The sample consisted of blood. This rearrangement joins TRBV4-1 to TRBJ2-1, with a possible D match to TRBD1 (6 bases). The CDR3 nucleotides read TGCGCCAGCAGCCATTCCCGGGACAAGTACTACAATGAGCAGTTCTTC. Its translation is CASSHSRDKYYNEQFF.